The TCR beta chain under discussion was sequenced for a study of breast tumors, draining lymph nodes, adjacent tissues. This clonotype was observed at least ten times. TCRdb ran MiXCR on the multiplex PCR reads and lists one entry per CDR3 protein. The data show approximately 300,000 distinct CDR3 sequences, with 30% to 35% seen just once and more than 0.85% held by the top ten. The lymph nodes were axillary draining lymph nodes from breast cancer patients. Source material: axillary lymph node tissue. This TCR was recovered from a female donor with breast cancer. Some clones in this sample may be carry-over from other donors' samples.

The CDR3 DNA reads as TGTGCCAGCAGCTTTTTGAGTATTGGTACAGATACGCAGTATTTT. This translates into CASSFLSIGTDTQYF. This rearrangement joins TRBV5-5 to TRBJ2-3, with D unclear. This CDR3 contains 15 residues. Germline-derived CDR1 and CDR2 are SGHKS and YYEKEE (reference sequence). V lost 2 bases to trimming and J lost 3 bases, with 13 bases between them.